The rows below give T cell receptor beta chains drawn from one sample of a study of blood T cell repertoires in COVID-19. Method: immunoSEQ multiplex PCR; TCRdb's copy keeps in-frame clones and lacks some. The data show fewer than 450,000 clones, with 90% seen just once and roughly 0.66% held by the top ten. Sequenced input: PBMCs or T cells enriched from blood (not recorded which). Every receptor here comes from a man aged 18 to 30 who had recovered from COVID-19. Each CDR3 is given with its conserved first and last residue. Each record gives: V gene, D gene, clone size, J gene, CDR3 protein, CDR3 DNA. A D gene is named only where the DNA matches it firmly. Part of the rows lack a size; the others show once, few, many or a class for expanded clones.

TRBV3-1/TRBV3-2	TRBD1	few	TRBJ1-5	CASSRGTAQPNQPQHF	TGTGCCAGCAGCCGCGGGACAGCACAACCCAATCAGCCCCAGCATTTT
TRBV30	.	.	TRBJ1-6	CAWSGVGGRSPLHF	TGTGCCTGGAGTGGTGTGGGGGGACGGTCACCCCTCCACTTT
TRBV7-2	.	.	TRBJ1-2	CASSFRYGSARDGYTF	TGTGCCAGCAGCTTTAGGTACGGGTCAGCCCGAGATGGCTACACCTTC
TRBV11-2	.	.	TRBJ2-5	CASSLDRETQYF	TGTGCCAGCAGCTTAGATCGGGAGACCCAGTACTTC
TRBV27	.	.	TRBJ2-1	CASHKRGAGHEQFF	TGTGCCAGCCATAAGCGTGGAGCGGGCCATGAGCAGTTCTTC
TRBV6-1	TRBD1	.	TRBJ1-1	CASSAGTGVQNTEAFF	TGTGCCAGCAGTGCCGGGACAGGGGTCCAGAACACTGAAGCTTTCTTT
TRBV7-9	.	many	TRBJ2-3	CASSLGGRADTQYF	TGTGCCAGCAGCTTAGGGGGGCGGGCAGATACGCAGTATTTT
TRBV12-3/TRBV12-4	.	.	TRBJ2-7	CASSLQGYYEQYF	TGTGCCAGCAGTTTGCAGGGTTACTACGAGCAGTACTTC
TRBV3-1/TRBV3-2	.	.	TRBJ1-1	CASSQLTEAFF	TGTGCCAGCAGCCAACTCACTGAAGCTTTCTTT
TRBV3-1/TRBV3-2	TRBD2	.	TRBJ2-7	CASSRGTSRSYEQYF	TGTGCCAGCAGCCGGGGGACTAGCCGTTCCTACGAGCAGTACTTC
TRBV9	.	.	TRBJ1-4	CASSASGRSEKLFF	TGTGCCAGCAGCGCCTCAGGGCGGAGTGAAAAACTGTTTTTT
TRBV19	TRBD1	.	TRBJ2-7	CASSNRGPYEQYF	TGTGCCAGTAGTAACAGGGGGCCCTACGAGCAGTACTTC
TRBV6-1	.	.	TRBJ1-6	CASSEGEGLNSPLHF	TGTGCCAGCAGTGAAGGGGAGGGACTTAATTCACCCCTCCACTTT
TRBV5-1	.	.	TRBJ1-6	CASSLRAGADSPLHF	TGCGCCAGCAGCTTGAGGGCAGGGGCTGATTCACCCCTCCACTTT
TRBV7-2	.	.	TRBJ2-7	CASSYGREWEQYF	TGTGCCAGCAGCTACGGACGGGAATGGGAGCAGTACTTC
TRBV6-7	.	.	TRBJ1-2	CASSYSSERGRMKRCYGYTF	TGTGCCAGCAGTTACTCTTCGGAGCGAGGCCGTATGAAAAGGTGCTATGGCTACACCTTC
TRBV19	.	.	TRBJ1-1	CASSMVGGGSAFF	TGTGCCAGTAGTATGGTCGGGGGGGGCTCAGCTTTCTTT
TRBV27	.	.	TRBJ2-7	CASSLRGPPAQAIGEQYF	TGTGCCAGCAGTTTACGTGGGCCGCCCGCCCAAGCCATTGGGGAGCAGTACTTC
TRBV6-4	.	.	TRBJ1-5	CASSFGPDHYSNQPQHF	TGTGCCAGCAGTTTTGGGCCAGACCATTATAGCAATCAGCCCCAGCATTTT
TRBV11-2	.	.	TRBJ2-5	CASSFGARRETQYF	TGTGCCAGCAGCTTCGGCGCTAGGCGAGAGACCCAGTACTTC